One and the same sample provided the 22 T cell receptor beta chains below, sequenced in a study of blood T cell repertoires in COVID-19. Sequencing was performed with immunoSEQ multiplex PCR; in TCRdb, only in-frame clones are kept and a portion is missing. This table has 100,000 to 140,000 clones, approximately 90% appearing once. Sequenced: peripheral blood. These receptors were taken from a woman aged 25 to 39 with acute or convalescent COVID-19.

The chain combines TRBV10-2 with TRBJ1-2; D is perhaps TRBD1 (6 bases). Germline V gene data show CDR1 as WSHSY and CDR2 as SAAADI. The CDR3 consists of 14 residues. V was clipped by 0 bases and J by 6 bases, with 11 bases between them. CDR3 nucleotide sequence: TGCGCCAGCAGTGAGTCTTGGGGGCCGGATGGCTACACCTTC. Encoded protein: CASSESWGPDGYTF.

The chain joins TRBV19 to TRBJ2-3; 11 bases fit TRBD2. This CDR3 comprises 16 residues. Germline V lookup: CDR1 LNHDA, CDR2 SQIVND (reference sequence). V shed 7 bases, J shed 5 bases, and the junction held 11 bases outside the gene matches. The CDR3 here is CASTPRALAGGDTQYF. The CDR3 coding sequence is TGTGCCAGTACCCCACGGGCTCTAGCGGGAGGAGATACGCAGTATTTT.

CDR3 in amino acids: CASTPTGGAYTEAFF. The CDR3 nucleotides are TGTGCCAGCACCCCAACGGGGGGGGCTTACACTGAAGCTTTCTTT. The chain carries TRBV9 and TRBJ1-1; a possible D gene is TRBD1 (6 bases). Germline loops: CDR1 SGDLS, CDR2 YYNGEE. V lost 6 bases to trimming and J lost 3 bases, with 18 bases between them. The length of the CDR3 is 15 residues.

The rearrangement uses TRBV5-5 and TRBJ1-5, with no clear D. The length of the CDR3 is 13 residues. V lost 3 bases and J 0 bases, leaving 4 bases between the germline ends. The V gene's germline CDR1 is SGHKS and CDR2 YYEKEE (reference sequence). CDR3 sequence reads: CASSSRSNQPQHF. The CDR3 DNA sequence: TGTGCCAGCAGCTCCCGTAGCAATCAGCCCCAGCATTTT.

The chain uses TRBV11-2 and TRBJ1-1; maybe TRBD1 (5 bases). The CDR3 consists of 12 residues. The V end lost 0 bases, the J end lost 8 bases, and 7 bases lay between the germline ends. Germline loops: CDR1 SGHAT, CDR2 FQNNGV. This chain's CDR3 is CASSLEGVEAFF. DNA of the CDR3: TGTGCCAGCAGCTTAGAAGGGGTAGAAGCTTTCTTT.

This chain uses TRBV4-1 with TRBJ2-7; D is possibly TRBD2 (6 bases). CDR3 length equals 16 residues. Trimming removed 2 bases from V and 2 bases from J, with 16 bases in between. The germline gives CDR1 MGHRA, CDR2 YSYEKL. CDR3 coding DNA: TGCGCCAGCAGCCAAAACCCGAGCGGGTACCCCTACGAGCAGTACTTC. Translating it yields CASSQNPSGYPYEQYF.

This chain connects TRBV5-4 to TRBJ2-1; D may be TRBD1 (8 bases). The V end lost 4 bases, the J end lost 15 bases, and 26 bases lay between the germline ends. The CDR3 is made up of 15 amino acids. Germline CDR1 is SGHNT and CDR2 is YYREEE (reference sequence). The CDR3 region is CASSQGQGGVRDPFF. The CDR3 coding sequence is TGTGCCAGCAGCCAAGGACAGGGAGGGGTAAGGGATCCGTTCTTC.

The chain joins TRBV11-2 to TRBJ1-3; TRBD1 aligns across 7 bases. This CDR3 has 16 amino acids. Germline CDR1 and CDR2: SGHAT and FQNNGV. The trim removed 4 bases at V and 0 bases at J, leaving 6 bases unmatched. The CDR3 loop is CASSSPRTGSGNTIYF. The CDR3 region has the DNA TGTGCCAGCAGCTCCCCCCGGACAGGCTCTGGAAACACCATATATTTT.

This clone was picked up one time. The CDR3 reads CASSFTPYRAEQYF. The CDR3 coding sequence is TGTGCCAGCAGTTTCACTCCGTACAGGGCCGAGCAGTACTTC. V and J are TRBV6-5 and TRBJ2-7; tentative D call: TRBD1 (6 bases). Germline V lookup: CDR1 MNHEY, CDR2 SVGAGI. This CDR3 spans 14 amino acids. Trimming removed 4 bases from V and 6 bases from J, with 16 bases in between.

The chain couples TRBV9 to TRBJ1-5, with unresolved D. The CDR3 consists of 14 residues. V was shortened by 3 bases and J by 3 bases, with 10 bases between the two germline ends. The germline V gene has CDR1 SGDLS and CDR2 YYNGEE. The CDR3 DNA reads TGTGCCAGCAGCGGGGGAGAGTACAATCAGCCCCAGCATTTT. This codes for CASSGGEYNQPQHF. Full variable domain (remainder filled in from reference TRBV9 and TRBJ1-5): DSGVTQTPKHLITATGQRVTLRCSPRSGDLSVYWYQQSLDQGLQFLIQYYNGEERAKGNILERFSAQQFPDLHSELNLSSLELGDSALYFCASSGGEYNQPQHFGDGTRLSIL.

The genes are TRBV30 and TRBJ2-2; 7 bases line up with TRBD2. From germline, CDR1 is GTSNPN and CDR2 SVGIG (reference sequence). The CDR3 loop spans 12 amino acids. Written as DNA, the CDR3 is TGTGGGGGGGGTCGGGACACCGGGGAGCTGTTTTTT. This gives the protein CGGGRDTGELFF.

The gene calls are TRBV5-4 and TRBJ1-1; the D gene is possibly TRBD1 (6 bases). Germline CDR1 and CDR2: SGHNT and YYREEE (reference sequence). CDR3 length: 15 amino acids. V was pared by 0 bases and J by 5 bases, with 14 bases between. The CDR3 loop reads CASSLGAGVGTEAFF. In nucleotides, the CDR3 is TGTGCCAGCAGCTTGGGCGCAGGGGTAGGGACTGAAGCTTTCTTT.

The chain couples TRBV6-5 to TRBJ1-5; D call uncertain. Per the germline V gene, CDR1 is MNHEY and CDR2 is SVGAGI. V was shortened by 6 bases and J by 2 bases, with 8 bases between the two germline ends. The CDR3 length is 13 residues. DNA of the CDR3: TGTGCCAGCAGCCCCCATGGCAATCAGCCCCAGCATTTT. Its protein is CASSPHGNQPQHF.

This clone was recorded once. This chain links TRBV7-8 with TRBJ1-5; D is uncertain. From germline, CDR1 is SGHVS and CDR2 FQNEAQ. V lost 1 base to trimming and J lost 7 bases, with 14 bases between them. CDR3 length: 15 amino acids. CDR3 region: CASSLGPNVLQPQHF. The CDR3 DNA is TGTGCCAGCAGCTTAGGCCCTAATGTCCTCCAGCCCCAGCATTTT.

This rearrangement joins TRBV7-2 to TRBJ2-1, with TRBD2 matching 11 bases. Per the germline V gene, CDR1 is SGHTA and CDR2 is FQGNSA. After removal of 6 bases from V and 6 bases from J, the junction contained 10 bases not matched to a gene. This CDR3 comprises 16 residues. The CDR3: CASSWIAGGRFNEQFF. The DNA of the CDR3 is TGTGCCAGCAGTTGGATAGCGGGGGGGCGATTCAATGAGCAGTTCTTC.

The rearrangement joins TRBV4-2 to TRBJ1-1; 7 nucleotides line up with TRBD1. Germline lookup yields CDR1 LGHNA and CDR2 YNFKEQ. V lost 0 bases and J lost 0; bases outside the gene matches: 1. The CDR3 loop spans 15 amino acids. This CDR3 is CASSQEGTVNTEAFF. In nucleotides, the CDR3 is TGTGCCAGCAGCCAAGAAGGGACAGTGAACACTGAAGCTTTCTTT.

As for this clone: Other nucleotide sequences from this sample produce the same CDR3. The gene calls are TRBV6-1 and TRBJ1-1, with D hard to call. Germline-derived CDR1 and CDR2 are MNHNS and SASEGT. Trimming pared 0 bases from V and 4 bases from J, leaving 6 bases between. This CDR3 contains 13 residues. CDR3 protein: CASSEARGTEAFF. CDR3 bases: TGTGCCAGCAGTGAAGCTCGGGGCACTGAAGCTTTCTTT.

This chain uses TRBV30 with TRBJ1-4; tentative D call: TRBD1 (5 bases). Trimming shortened V by 4 bases and J by 8 bases, and 14 bases separated the two germline ends. Germline V gene data show CDR1 as GTSNPN and CDR2 as SVGIG (reference sequence). The CDR3 has 13 residues. In DNA, the CDR3 is TGTGCCTGGACCCTGGGGCACCGGGAAAAACTGTTTTTT. It is translated as CAWTLGHREKLFF. Full variable domain (outside the CDR3, taken from reference TRBV30 and TRBJ1-4): SQTIHQWPATLVQPVGSPLSLECTVEGTSNPNLYWYRQAAGRGLQLLFYSVGIGQISSEVPQNLSASRPQDRQFILSSKKLLLSDSGFYLCAWTLGHREKLFFGSGTQLSVL.

This chain joins TRBV18 and TRBJ1-2; D may be TRBD1 (6 bases). The V gene lost 3 bases and the J gene lost 5 bases, with 16 bases spanning the gap. The CDR3 sequence is 15 residues long. Germline loops: CDR1 KGHSH, CDR2 LQKENI. The CDR3 here is CASSPGSGGSYGYTF. The CDR3 DNA sequence: TGTGCCAGCTCACCGGGGTCTGGGGGCTCGTATGGCTACACCTTC.

The J gene is TRBJ2-5, the V gene TRBV4-1; TRBD2 matches at 7 bases. V shed 4 bases, J shed 4 bases, and the junction held 12 bases outside the gene matches. This CDR3 has 16 residues. From germline, CDR1 is MGHRA and CDR2 YSYEKL. The CDR3 here is CASSRQRGLLGETQYF. CDR3 bases: TGCGCCAGCAGCCGCCAGCGGGGACTACTAGGAGAGACCCAGTACTTC.

This clone was detected only once. The chain carries TRBV4-1 and TRBJ1-2, with D possibly being TRBD1 (6 bases). This CDR3 comprises 14 residues. Germline assignment: CDR1 MGHRA and CDR2 YSYEKL. The V and J ends lost 1 base and 6 bases respectively, with 12 bases between them. The CDR3 DNA reads as TGCGCCAGCAGCCAAGTCGGGACACCCGATGGCTACACCTTC. Its protein is CASSQVGTPDGYTF.

This chain uses TRBV19 with TRBJ2-7; 10 bases line up with TRBD1. Germline trimming cut 3 bases from V and 3 bases from J; bases unmatched to any gene: 2. The CDR3 consists of 14 residues. From germline, CDR1 is LNHDA and CDR2 SQIVND (reference sequence). DNA for the CDR3: TGTGCCAGTAGTATTGGGGACAGGGGCTACGAGCAGTACTTC. It yields the protein CASSIGDRGYEQYF.